Listed below are T cell receptor beta chains from one sample, sequenced in a study of T cell changes during pregnancy in multiple sclerosis. The data were produced by immunoSEQ multiplex PCR, yet TCRdb's version contains in-frame clones alone and is incomplete. This table holds roughly 57,000 clones, 90% to 95% found once. The sequenced sample was CD8+ T cells from peripheral blood mononuclear cells, obtained after pregnancy. These receptors were collected from a female donor with multiple sclerosis, enrolled in a pregnancy study. CDR3s include the opening cysteine and the closing phenylalanine or tryptophan. Fields, in order: clone size, CDR3 length, V gene, J gene, CDR3 protein. Clone sizes are given selectively: once, few, many, or a class where the clone is expanded.

clone_size: once; cdr3_length: 14; v_call: TRBV6-6; j_call: TRBJ1-5; cdr3_aa: CASRTGGSSQPQHF
clone_size: NA; cdr3_length: 15; v_call: TRBV7-3; j_call: TRBJ2-3; cdr3_aa: CASSSTGTSTDTQYF
clone_size: NA; cdr3_length: 14; v_call: TRBV9; j_call: TRBJ1-1; cdr3_aa: CASSEQGGNTEAFF
clone_size: NA; cdr3_length: 12; v_call: TRBV5-1; j_call: TRBJ1-2; cdr3_aa: CASGTGVYGYTF
clone_size: once; cdr3_length: 13; v_call: TRBV27; j_call: TRBJ1-2; cdr3_aa: CASTRGAGEGYTF
clone_size: NA; cdr3_length: 13; v_call: TRBV30; j_call: TRBJ2-3; cdr3_aa: CALLAGGLGTQYF
clone_size: NA; cdr3_length: 13; v_call: TRBV27; j_call: TRBJ1-1; cdr3_aa: CASSLQENTEAFF
clone_size: NA; cdr3_length: 12; v_call: TRBV19; j_call: TRBJ2-7; cdr3_aa: CASSFGTTEQYF
clone_size: NA; cdr3_length: 15; v_call: TRBV5-8; j_call: TRBJ1-4; cdr3_aa: CASSPGGEANEKLFF
clone_size: NA; cdr3_length: 15; v_call: TRBV7-6; j_call: TRBJ2-3; cdr3_aa: CASTPAGEQGDTQYF
clone_size: NA; cdr3_length: 13; v_call: TRBV11-1; j_call: TRBJ2-7; cdr3_aa: CASSPSGFYEQYF
clone_size: once; cdr3_length: 17; v_call: TRBV4-1; j_call: TRBJ2-7; cdr3_aa: CASSQTVGGVYGYEQYF
clone_size: once; cdr3_length: 15; v_call: TRBV2; j_call: TRBJ2-3; cdr3_aa: CASRRGQASTDTQYF
clone_size: NA; cdr3_length: 13; v_call: TRBV7-9; j_call: TRBJ2-3; cdr3_aa: CASSLALSDTQYF
clone_size: NA; cdr3_length: 17; v_call: TRBV9; j_call: TRBJ2-7; cdr3_aa: CASSHPRTSGDGYEQYF
clone_size: NA; cdr3_length: 15; v_call: TRBV27; j_call: TRBJ1-2; cdr3_aa: CASSSPGQGDYGYTF
clone_size: NA; cdr3_length: 12; v_call: TRBV7-9; j_call: TRBJ2-1; cdr3_aa: CAHWGAGGEQFF
clone_size: NA; cdr3_length: 15; v_call: TRBV7-9; j_call: TRBJ1-5; cdr3_aa: CASSPPTGGNQPQHF
clone_size: once; cdr3_length: 17; v_call: TRBV4-2; j_call: TRBJ2-3; cdr3_aa: CASSQETSGASTDTQYF
clone_size: NA; cdr3_length: 14; v_call: TRBV14; j_call: TRBJ1-2; cdr3_aa: CASSQSSLVGGYTF
clone_size: NA; cdr3_length: 15; v_call: TRBV7-8; j_call: TRBJ2-7; cdr3_aa: CASSPLETAGYEQYF
clone_size: NA; cdr3_length: 12; v_call: TRBV30; j_call: TRBJ2-1; cdr3_aa: CAWSVQGREQFF
clone_size: NA; cdr3_length: 18; v_call: TRBV9; j_call: TRBJ2-7; cdr3_aa: CASSVAPAGTSESYEQYF
clone_size: NA; cdr3_length: 15; v_call: TRBV27; j_call: TRBJ2-7; cdr3_aa: CASISASGSPYEQYF
clone_size: NA; cdr3_length: 14; v_call: TRBV4-3; j_call: TRBJ1-1; cdr3_aa: CASSHRGAATEAFF
clone_size: NA; cdr3_length: 15; v_call: TRBV29-1; j_call: TRBJ2-1; cdr3_aa: CSVGAGPSSYNEQFF
clone_size: once; cdr3_length: 13; v_call: TRBV13; j_call: TRBJ2-7; cdr3_aa: CASARRGQGEQYF
clone_size: once; cdr3_length: 15; v_call: TRBV9; j_call: TRBJ2-5; cdr3_aa: CASSVTSGYQETQYF
clone_size: NA; cdr3_length: 19; v_call: TRBV14; j_call: TRBJ1-4; cdr3_aa: CASSHPKGRRKQLNEKLFF
clone_size: NA; cdr3_length: 15; v_call: TRBV6-6; j_call: TRBJ2-1; cdr3_aa: CASSYSGGGRAGLFF
clone_size: NA; cdr3_length: 18; v_call: TRBV2; j_call: TRBJ2-6; cdr3_aa: CASSEPGGTGAGANVLTF
clone_size: NA; cdr3_length: 15; v_call: TRBV7-9; j_call: TRBJ1-2; cdr3_aa: CASSLVPGIEYGYTF